One sample yielded the 13 T cell receptor beta chains listed below, sequenced in a study of cytomegalovirus exposure and HLA in healthy donors. The primer mix had 60 Vbeta and 13 Jbeta primers. The table came from immunoSEQ multiplex PCR; TCRdb's copy has only in-frame clones and leaves some out. Of roughly 73,000 clones listed, about 81% were seen once; the top ten hold around 12%. The specimen sequenced was PBMCs. The receptors originated from a man in his 70s in good health and CMV-seronegative.

The V and J genes are TRBV6-5 and TRBJ1-2, with D unclear. The germline gives CDR1 MNHEY, CDR2 SVGAGI. The CDR3 is 16 residues long. V shed 0 bases and J shed 2 bases, with 13 bases lying between them. The CDR3: CASSYSSVRWNYGYTF. CDR3 sequence (DNA): TGTGCCAGCAGTTACTCGTCTGTCAGATGGAACTATGGCTACACCTTC.

The sample holds a few counts of this clone. This sequence joins TRBV9 and TRBJ2-1; 10 bases match TRBD2. V was pared by 0 bases and J by 9 bases, with 12 bases of the junction left unmatched. Germline V gene data show CDR1 as SGDLS and CDR2 as YYNGEE. This CDR3 is 17 amino acids long. CDR3 protein: CASSVGGLAGEGSEQFF. The CDR3 DNA reads TGTGCCAGCAGCGTAGGGGGGCTAGCGGGAGAGGGTAGTGAGCAGTTCTTC. Full variable domain (missing parts from reference TRBV9 and TRBJ2-1): DSGVTQTPKHLITATGQRVTLRCSPRSGDLSVYWYQQSLDQGLQFLIQYYNGEERAKGNILERFSAQQFPDLHSELNLSSLELGDSALYFCASSVGGLAGEGSEQFFGPGTRLTVL.

V usage is TRBV11-3 and J usage is TRBJ2-5; 7 bases are shared with TRBD2. CDR1 and CDR2 (germline): SGHNT, YENEEA. The V segment lost 1 base and the J segment 5 bases; nucleotides outside the gene matches: 7. The CDR3 consists of 15 residues. CDR3 sequence reads: CASSLAGLGAETQYF. For the CDR3, the DNA is TGTGCCAGCAGCTTAGCCGGACTAGGAGCTGAGACCCAGTACTTC.

This chain uses TRBV7-9 with TRBJ1-6; D remains ambiguous. The germline V and J ends were trimmed by 8 bases and 6 bases, with 14 bases remaining between them. Germline-derived CDR1 and CDR2 are SEHNR and FQNEAQ (reference sequence). The CDR3 contains 14 residues. The CDR3 nucleotides read TGTGCCAGCGGCGAGGGAGCGGTTAATTCACCCCTCCACTTT. It yields the protein CASGEGAVNSPLHF. The full variable domain, its missing parts supplied by reference TRBV7-9 and TRBJ1-6, is DTGVSQNPRHKITKRGQNVTFRCDPISEHNRLYWYRQTLGQGPEFLTYFQNEAQLEKSRLLSDRFSAERPKGSFSTLEIQRTEQGDSAMYLCASGEGAVNSPLHFGNGTRLTVT.

CDR3 in amino acids: CASSEQGSGNTIYF. For the CDR3, the DNA is TGCGCCAGCAGTGAACAGGGATCTGGAAACACCATATATTTT. The chain uses TRBV10-2 and TRBJ1-3; D is possibly TRBD1 (6 bases). Trimming shortened V by 3 bases and J by 1 base, and 7 bases separated the two germline ends. Germline V gives CDR1 WSHSY, CDR2 SAAADI. The CDR3 sequence is 14 residues long.

This clone was seen a few times. This chain links TRBV5-1 with TRBJ1-4; D might be TRBD1 (6 bases). The germline gives CDR1 SGHRS, CDR2 YFSETQ. Trimming pared 0 bases from V and 8 bases from J, leaving 17 bases between. This CDR3 spans 16 amino acids. The CDR3 reads CASSLGPAQGSEKLFF. For the CDR3, the DNA is TGCGCCAGCAGCTTGGGGCCAGCGCAGGGGTCGGAAAAACTGTTTTTT.

The gene calls are TRBV7-6 and TRBJ2-2; the match to TRBD1 covers 7 bases. V lost 5 bases, J lost 7 bases, and 10 bases stayed unmatched. Per the germline V gene, CDR1 is SGHVS and CDR2 is FNYEAQ. The CDR3 consists of 15 residues. Written as DNA, the CDR3 is TGTGCCAGCAGCCCGACAGGGACGAGTAGCGGGGAGCTGTTTTTT. It specifies CASSPTGTSSGELFF.

The V call is TRBV7-2, the J call TRBJ1-2, with D perhaps matching TRBD1 (5 bases). CDR3 length equals 13 residues. V lost 5 bases and J lost 7, with 14 bases in between. Germline CDR1 is SGHTA and CDR2 is FQGNSA. The CDR3 sequence is CASSHRRGGGYTF. The CDR3 DNA reads TGTGCCAGCAGCCACCGCCGGGGGGGTGGCTACACCTTC.

The J gene is TRBJ2-3, the V gene TRBV9; 7 positions match TRBD1. Unmatched junction bases numbered 8, after V lost 6 bases and J lost 1 base. This CDR3 is built from 15 residues. Germline loops: CDR1 SGDLS, CDR2 YYNGEE. This CDR3 is CASTPDGTGTDTQYF. DNA of the CDR3: TGTGCCAGCACACCGGATGGGACAGGCACAGATACGCAGTATTTT. Combining the CDR3 with reference TRBV9 and TRBJ2-3 gives the whole variable domain DSGVTQTPKHLITATGQRVTLRCSPRSGDLSVYWYQQSLDQGLQFLIQYYNGEERAKGNILERFSAQQFPDLHSELNLSSLELGDSALYFCASTPDGTGTDTQYFGPGTRLTVL.

The chain uses TRBV7-2 and TRBJ2-3; 8 nucleotides line up with TRBD2. V lost 3 bases and J lost 5; bases outside the gene matches: 4. There are 14 residues in the CDR3. Per germline, CDR1 SGHTA and CDR2 FQGNSA. The CDR3 bases are TGTGCCAGCAGCTTCGGGACTAGTATAGATACGCAGTATTTT. Translated, it gives CASSFGTSIDTQYF.

The CDR3 protein is CASSLTGANNSPLHF. The CDR3, as DNA: TGCGCCAGCAGCCTCACGGGAGCTAATAATTCACCCCTCCACTTT. This chain links TRBV5-1 with TRBJ1-6; D is ambiguous. Trimming pared 4 bases from V and 5 bases from J, leaving 13 bases between. CDR1 is SGHRS and CDR2 is YFSETQ in the germline V gene. This CDR3 has 15 amino acids. Full variable domain (remainder filled in from reference TRBV5-1 and TRBJ1-6): KAGVTQTPRYLIKTRGQQVTLSCSPISGHRSVSWYQQTPGQGLQFLFEYFSETQRNKGNFPGRFSGRQFSNSRSEMNVSTLELGDSALYLCASSLTGANNSPLHFGNGTRLTVT.

V is TRBV18 and J is TRBJ1-1; maybe TRBD1 (5 bases). Trimming removed 3 bases at V and 0 bases at J, with 8 bases between. The CDR3 covers 14 residues. Germline V gives CDR1 KGHSH, CDR2 LQKENI. The CDR3 here is CASSPGPMNTEAFF. The CDR3 DNA follows: TGTGCCAGCTCACCGGGGCCCATGAACACTGAAGCTTTCTTT.

The chain has TRBV7-2 and TRBJ2-7; 9 bases are shared with TRBD2. Per the germline V gene, CDR1 is SGHTA and CDR2 is FQGNSA. The CDR3 extends over 16 amino acids. The J segment lost 2 bases and the V segment lost 5 bases, leaving 10 bases of the junction unmatched. The CDR3 sequence: CASSLLSGGRAYEQYF. The CDR3 region has the DNA TGTGCCAGCAGCCTACTCAGCGGGGGGCGAGCCTACGAGCAGTACTTC.